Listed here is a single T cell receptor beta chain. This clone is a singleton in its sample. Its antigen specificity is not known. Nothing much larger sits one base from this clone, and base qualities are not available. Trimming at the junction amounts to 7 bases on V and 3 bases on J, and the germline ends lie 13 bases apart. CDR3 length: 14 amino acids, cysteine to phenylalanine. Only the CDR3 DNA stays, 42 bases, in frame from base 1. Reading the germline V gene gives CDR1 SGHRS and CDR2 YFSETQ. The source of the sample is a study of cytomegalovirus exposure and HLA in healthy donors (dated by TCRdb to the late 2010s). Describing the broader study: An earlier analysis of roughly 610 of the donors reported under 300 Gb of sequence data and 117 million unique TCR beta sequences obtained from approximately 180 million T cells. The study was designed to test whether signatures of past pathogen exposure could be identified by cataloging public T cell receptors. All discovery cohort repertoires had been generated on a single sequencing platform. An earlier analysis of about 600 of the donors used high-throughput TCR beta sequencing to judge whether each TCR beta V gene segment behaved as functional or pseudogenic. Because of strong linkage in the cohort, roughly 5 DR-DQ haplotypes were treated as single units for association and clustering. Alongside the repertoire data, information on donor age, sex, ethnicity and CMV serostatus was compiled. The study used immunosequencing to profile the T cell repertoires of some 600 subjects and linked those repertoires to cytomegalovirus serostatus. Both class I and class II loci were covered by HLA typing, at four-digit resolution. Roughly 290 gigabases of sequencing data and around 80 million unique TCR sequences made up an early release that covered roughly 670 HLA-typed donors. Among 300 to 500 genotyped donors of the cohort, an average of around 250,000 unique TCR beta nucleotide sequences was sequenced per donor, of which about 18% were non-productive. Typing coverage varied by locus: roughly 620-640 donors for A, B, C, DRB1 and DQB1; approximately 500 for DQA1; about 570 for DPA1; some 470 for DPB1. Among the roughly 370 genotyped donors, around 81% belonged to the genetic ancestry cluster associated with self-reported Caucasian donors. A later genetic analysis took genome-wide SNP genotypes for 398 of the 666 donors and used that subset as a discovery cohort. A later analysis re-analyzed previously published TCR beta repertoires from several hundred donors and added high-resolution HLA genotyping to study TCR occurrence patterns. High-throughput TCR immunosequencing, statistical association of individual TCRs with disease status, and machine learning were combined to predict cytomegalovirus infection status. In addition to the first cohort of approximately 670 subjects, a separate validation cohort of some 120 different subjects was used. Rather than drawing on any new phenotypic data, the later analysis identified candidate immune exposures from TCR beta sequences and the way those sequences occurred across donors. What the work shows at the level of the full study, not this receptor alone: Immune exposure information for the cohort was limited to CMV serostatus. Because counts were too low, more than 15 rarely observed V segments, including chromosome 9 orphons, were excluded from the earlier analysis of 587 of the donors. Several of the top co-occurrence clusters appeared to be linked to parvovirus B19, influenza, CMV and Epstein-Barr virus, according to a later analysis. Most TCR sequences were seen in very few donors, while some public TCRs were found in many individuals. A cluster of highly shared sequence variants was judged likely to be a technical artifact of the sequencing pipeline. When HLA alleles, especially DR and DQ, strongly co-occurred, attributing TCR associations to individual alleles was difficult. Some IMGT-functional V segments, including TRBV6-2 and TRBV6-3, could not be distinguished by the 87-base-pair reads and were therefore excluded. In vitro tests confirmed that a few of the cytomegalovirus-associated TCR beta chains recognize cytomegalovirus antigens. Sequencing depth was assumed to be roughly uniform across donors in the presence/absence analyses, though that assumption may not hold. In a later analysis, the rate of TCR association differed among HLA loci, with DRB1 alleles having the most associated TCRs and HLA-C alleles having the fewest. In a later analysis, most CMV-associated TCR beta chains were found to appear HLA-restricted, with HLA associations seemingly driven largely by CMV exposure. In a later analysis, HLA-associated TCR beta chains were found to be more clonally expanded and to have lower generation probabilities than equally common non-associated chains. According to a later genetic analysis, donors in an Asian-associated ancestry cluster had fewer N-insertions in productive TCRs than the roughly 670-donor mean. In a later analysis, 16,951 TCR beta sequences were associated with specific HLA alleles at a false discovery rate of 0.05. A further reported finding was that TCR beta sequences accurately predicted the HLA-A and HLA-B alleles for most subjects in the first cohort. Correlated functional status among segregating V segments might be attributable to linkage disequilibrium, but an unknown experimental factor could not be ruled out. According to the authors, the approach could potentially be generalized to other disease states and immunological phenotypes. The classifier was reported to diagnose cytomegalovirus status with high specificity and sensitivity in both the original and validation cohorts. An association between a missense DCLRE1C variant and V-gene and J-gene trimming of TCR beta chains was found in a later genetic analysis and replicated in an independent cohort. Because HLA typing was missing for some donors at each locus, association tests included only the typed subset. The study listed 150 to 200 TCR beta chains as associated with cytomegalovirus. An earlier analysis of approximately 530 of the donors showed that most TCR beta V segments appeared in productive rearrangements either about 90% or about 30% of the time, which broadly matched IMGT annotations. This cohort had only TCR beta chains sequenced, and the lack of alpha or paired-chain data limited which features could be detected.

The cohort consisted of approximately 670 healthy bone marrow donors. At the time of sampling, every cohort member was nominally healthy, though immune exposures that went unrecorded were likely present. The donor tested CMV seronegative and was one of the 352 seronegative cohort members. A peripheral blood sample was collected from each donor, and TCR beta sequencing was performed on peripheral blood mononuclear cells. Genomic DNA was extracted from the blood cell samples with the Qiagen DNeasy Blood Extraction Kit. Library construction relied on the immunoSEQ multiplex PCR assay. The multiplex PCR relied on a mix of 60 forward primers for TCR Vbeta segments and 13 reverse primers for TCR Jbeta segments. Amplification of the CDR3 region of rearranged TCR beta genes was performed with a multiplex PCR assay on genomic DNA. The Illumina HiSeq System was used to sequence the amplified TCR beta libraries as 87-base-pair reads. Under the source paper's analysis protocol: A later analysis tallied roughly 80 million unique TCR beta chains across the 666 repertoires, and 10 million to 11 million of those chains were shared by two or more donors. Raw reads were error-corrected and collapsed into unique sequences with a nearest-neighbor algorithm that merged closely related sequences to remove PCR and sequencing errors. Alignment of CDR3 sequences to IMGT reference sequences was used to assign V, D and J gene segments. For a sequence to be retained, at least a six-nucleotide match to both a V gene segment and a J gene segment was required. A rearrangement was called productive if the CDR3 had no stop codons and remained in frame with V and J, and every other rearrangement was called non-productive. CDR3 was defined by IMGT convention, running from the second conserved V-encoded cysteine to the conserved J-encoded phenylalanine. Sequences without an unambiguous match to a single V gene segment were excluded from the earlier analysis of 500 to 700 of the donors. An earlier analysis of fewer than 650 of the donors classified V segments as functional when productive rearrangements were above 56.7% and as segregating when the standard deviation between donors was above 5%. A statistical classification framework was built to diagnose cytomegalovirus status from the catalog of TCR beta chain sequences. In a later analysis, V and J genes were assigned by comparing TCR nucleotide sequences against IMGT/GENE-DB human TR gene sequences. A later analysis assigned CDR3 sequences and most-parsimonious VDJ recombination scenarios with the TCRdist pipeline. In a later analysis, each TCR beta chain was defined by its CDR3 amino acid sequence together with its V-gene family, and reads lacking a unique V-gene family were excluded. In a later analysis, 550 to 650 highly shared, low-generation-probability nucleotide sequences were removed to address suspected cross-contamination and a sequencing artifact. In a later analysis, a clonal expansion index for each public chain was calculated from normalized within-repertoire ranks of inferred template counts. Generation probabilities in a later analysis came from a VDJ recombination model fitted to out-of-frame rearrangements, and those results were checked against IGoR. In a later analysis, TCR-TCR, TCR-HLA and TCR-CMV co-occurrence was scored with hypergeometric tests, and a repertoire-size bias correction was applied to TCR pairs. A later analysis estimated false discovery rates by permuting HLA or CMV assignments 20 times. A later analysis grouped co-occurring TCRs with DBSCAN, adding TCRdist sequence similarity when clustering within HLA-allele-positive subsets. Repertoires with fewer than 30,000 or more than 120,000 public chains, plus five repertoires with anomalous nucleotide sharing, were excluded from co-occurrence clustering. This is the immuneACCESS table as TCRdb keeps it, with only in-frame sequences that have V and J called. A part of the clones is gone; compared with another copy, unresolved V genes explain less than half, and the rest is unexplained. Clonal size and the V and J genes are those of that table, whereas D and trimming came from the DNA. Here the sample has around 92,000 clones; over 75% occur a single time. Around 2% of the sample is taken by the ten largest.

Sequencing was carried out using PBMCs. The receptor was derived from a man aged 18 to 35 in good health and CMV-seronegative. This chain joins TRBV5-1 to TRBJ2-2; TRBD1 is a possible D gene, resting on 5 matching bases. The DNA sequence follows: TGCGCCAGCTCCGCCAGGGTGTACACCGGGGAGCTGTTTTTT. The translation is CASSARVYTGELFF.